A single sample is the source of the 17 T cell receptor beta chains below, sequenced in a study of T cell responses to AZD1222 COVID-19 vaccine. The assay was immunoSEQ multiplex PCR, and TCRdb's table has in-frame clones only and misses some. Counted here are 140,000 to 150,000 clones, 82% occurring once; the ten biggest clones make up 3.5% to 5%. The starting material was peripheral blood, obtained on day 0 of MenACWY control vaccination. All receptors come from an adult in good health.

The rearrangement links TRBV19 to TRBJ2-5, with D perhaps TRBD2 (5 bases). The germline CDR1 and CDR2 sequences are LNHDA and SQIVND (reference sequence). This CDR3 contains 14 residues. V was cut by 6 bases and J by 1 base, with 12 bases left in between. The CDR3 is CASSRDGLQETQYF. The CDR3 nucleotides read TGTGCCAGTAGCCGTGACGGACTCCAAGAGACCCAGTACTTC.

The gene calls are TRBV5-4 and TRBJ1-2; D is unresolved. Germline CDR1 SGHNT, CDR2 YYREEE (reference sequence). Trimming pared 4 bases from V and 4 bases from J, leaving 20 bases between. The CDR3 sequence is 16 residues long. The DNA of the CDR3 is TGTGCCAGCAGCGAAGCTGGTTGGGGAGACACCTATGGCTACACCTTC. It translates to CASSEAGWGDTYGYTF.

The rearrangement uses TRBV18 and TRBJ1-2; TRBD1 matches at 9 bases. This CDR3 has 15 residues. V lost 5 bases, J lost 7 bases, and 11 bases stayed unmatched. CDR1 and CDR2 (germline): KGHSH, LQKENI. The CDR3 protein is CASSIVRDRDGGYTF. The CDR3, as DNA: TGTGCCAGCTCAATCGTCCGGGACAGGGATGGTGGCTACACCTTC. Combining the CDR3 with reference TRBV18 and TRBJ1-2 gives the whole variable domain NAGVMQNPRHLVRRRGQEARLRCSPMKGHSHVYWYRQLPEEGLKFMVYLQKENIIDESGMPKERFSAEFPKEGPSILRIQQVVRGDSAAYFCASSIVRDRDGGYTFGSGTRLTVV.

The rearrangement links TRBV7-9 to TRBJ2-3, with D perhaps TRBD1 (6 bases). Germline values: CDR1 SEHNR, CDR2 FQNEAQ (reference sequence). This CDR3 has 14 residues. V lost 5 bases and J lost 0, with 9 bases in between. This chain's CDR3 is CASSAGVSTDTQYF. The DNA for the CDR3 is TGTGCCAGCAGCGCAGGGGTAAGCACAGATACGCAGTATTTT.

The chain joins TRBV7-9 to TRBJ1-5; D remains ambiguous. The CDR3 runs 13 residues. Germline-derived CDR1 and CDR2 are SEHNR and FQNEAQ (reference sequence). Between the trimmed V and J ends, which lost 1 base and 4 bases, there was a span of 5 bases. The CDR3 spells CASSLGPNQPQHF. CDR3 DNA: TGTGCCAGCAGCTTAGGGCCTAATCAGCCCCAGCATTTT. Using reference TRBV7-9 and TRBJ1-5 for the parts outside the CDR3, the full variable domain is DTGVSQNPRHKITKRGQNVTFRCDPISEHNRLYWYRQTLGQGPEFLTYFQNEAQLEKSRLLSDRFSAERPKGSFSTLEIQRTEQGDSAMYLCASSLGPNQPQHFGDGTRLSIL.

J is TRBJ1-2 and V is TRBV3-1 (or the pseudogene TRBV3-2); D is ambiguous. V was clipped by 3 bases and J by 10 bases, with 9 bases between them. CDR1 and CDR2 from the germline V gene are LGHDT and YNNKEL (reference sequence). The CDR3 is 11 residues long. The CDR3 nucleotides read TGTGCCAGCAGCCATATGACGGACTACACCTTC. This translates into CASSHMTDYTF.

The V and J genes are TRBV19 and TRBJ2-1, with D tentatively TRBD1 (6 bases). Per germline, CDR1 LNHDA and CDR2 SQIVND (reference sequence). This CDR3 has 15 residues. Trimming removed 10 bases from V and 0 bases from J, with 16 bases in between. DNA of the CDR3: TGTGCCACCTCTGCTGGACAGAGCTCCTACAATGAGCAGTTCTTC. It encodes CATSAGQSSYNEQFF.

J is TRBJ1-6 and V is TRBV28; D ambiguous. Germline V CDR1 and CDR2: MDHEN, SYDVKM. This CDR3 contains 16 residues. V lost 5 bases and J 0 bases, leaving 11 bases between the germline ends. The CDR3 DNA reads TGTGCCAGCAGTCCCCGGTCCAGCTCCTATAATTCACCCCTCCACTTT. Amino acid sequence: CASSPRSSSYNSPLHF.

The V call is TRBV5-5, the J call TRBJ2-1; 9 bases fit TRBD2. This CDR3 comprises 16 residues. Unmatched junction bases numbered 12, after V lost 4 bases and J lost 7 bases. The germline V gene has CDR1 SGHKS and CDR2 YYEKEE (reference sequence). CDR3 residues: CASSGQTSGWTNEQFF. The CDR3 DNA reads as TGTGCCAGCAGCGGCCAGACTAGCGGTTGGACAAATGAGCAGTTCTTC. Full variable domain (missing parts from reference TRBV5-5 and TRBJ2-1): DAGVTQSPTHLIKTRGQQVTLRCSPISGHKSVSWYQQVLGQGPQFIFQYYEKEERGRGNFPDRFSARQFPNYSSELNVNALLLGDSALYLCASSGQTSGWTNEQFFGPGTRLTVL.

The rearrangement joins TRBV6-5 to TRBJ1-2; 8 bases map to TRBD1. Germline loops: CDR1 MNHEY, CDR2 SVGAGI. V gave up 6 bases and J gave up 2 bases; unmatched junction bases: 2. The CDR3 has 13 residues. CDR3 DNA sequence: TGTGCCAGCAGCAGGGGGCCGAACTATGGCTACACCTTC. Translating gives CASSRGPNYGYTF.

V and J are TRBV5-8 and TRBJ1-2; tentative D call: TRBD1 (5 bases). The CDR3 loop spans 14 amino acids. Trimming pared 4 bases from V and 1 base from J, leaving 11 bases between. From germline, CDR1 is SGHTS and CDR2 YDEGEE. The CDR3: CASSPGYFNYGYTF. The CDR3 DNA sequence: TGTGCCAGCAGCCCAGGGTACTTTAACTATGGCTACACCTTC.

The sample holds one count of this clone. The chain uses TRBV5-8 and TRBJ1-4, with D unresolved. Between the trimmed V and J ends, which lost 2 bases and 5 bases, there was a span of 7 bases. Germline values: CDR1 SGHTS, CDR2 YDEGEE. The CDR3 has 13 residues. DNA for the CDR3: TGTGCCAGCAGCTTCGGGCTAAATGAAAAACTGTTTTTT. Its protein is CASSFGLNEKLFF.

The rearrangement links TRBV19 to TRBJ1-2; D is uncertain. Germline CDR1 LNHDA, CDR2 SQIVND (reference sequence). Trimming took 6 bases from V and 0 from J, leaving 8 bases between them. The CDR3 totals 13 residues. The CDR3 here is CASSGASNYGYTF. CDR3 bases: TGTGCCAGTAGCGGAGCCTCTAACTATGGCTACACCTTC. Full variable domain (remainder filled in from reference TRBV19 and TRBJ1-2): DGGITQSPKYLFRKEGQNVTLSCEQNLNHDAMYWYRQDPGQGLRLIYYSQIVNDFQKGDIAEGYSVSREKKESFPLTVTSAQKNPTAFYLCASSGASNYGYTFGSGTRLTVV.

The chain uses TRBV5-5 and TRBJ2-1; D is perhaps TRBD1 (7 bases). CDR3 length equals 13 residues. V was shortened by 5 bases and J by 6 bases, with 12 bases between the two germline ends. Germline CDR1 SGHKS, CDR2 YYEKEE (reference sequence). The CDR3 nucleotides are TGTGCCAGCAGACCAGGGGGAGGCAATGAGCAGTTCTTC. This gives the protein CASRPGGGNEQFF.

The CDR3 protein is CASSPIDRAETQYF. CDR3 nucleotide sequence: TGTGCCAGCTCACCGATAGACAGGGCTGAGACCCAGTACTTC. The V call is TRBV18, the J call TRBJ2-5; TRBD1 matches 7 bases. V trimming: 3 bases; J trimming: 5 bases; junction bases outside the gene matches: 6. Germline lookup yields CDR1 KGHSH and CDR2 LQKENI. CDR3 size: 14 residues.

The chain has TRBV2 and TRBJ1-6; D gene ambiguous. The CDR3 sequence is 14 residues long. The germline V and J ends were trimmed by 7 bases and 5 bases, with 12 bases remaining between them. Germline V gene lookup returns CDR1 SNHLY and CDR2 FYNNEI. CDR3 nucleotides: TGTGCCAGCAATGCAGGTCTAAATAATTCACCCCTCCACTTT. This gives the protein CASNAGLNNSPLHF. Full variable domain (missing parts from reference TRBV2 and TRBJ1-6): EPEVTQTPSHQVTQMGQEVILRCVPISNHLYFYWYRQILGQKVEFLVSFYNNEISEKSEIFDDQFSVERPDGSNFTLKIRSTKLEDSAMYFCASNAGLNNSPLHFGNGTRLTVT.

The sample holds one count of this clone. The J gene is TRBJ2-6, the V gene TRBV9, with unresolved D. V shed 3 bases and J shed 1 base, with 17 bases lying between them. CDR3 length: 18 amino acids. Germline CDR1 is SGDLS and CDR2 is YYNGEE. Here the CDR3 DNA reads TGTGCCAGCAGCGCAGGTGGTGCTGGGCTTTCTGGGGCCAACGTCCTGACTTTC. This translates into CASSAGGAGLSGANVLTF.